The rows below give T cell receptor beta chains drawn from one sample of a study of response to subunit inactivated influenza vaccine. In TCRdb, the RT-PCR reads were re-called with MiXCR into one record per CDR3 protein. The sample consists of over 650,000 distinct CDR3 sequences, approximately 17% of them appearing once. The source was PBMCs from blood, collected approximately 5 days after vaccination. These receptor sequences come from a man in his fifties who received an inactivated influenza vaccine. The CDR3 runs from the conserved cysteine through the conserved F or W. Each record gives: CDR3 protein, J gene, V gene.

CDR3 protein: CASSLERLTNTGELFF
J gene: TRBJ2-2
V gene: TRBV5-1

CDR3 protein: CASSLGRQSVANVLTF
J gene: TRBJ2-6
V gene: TRBV12-3/TRBV12-4

CDR3 protein: CASSQEYRGNSYNEQFF
J gene: TRBJ2-1
V gene: TRBV4-3

CDR3 protein: CASSLMVSGELFF
J gene: TRBJ2-2
V gene: TRBV7-2

CDR3 protein: CSAPGLAGYPSEQYF
J gene: TRBJ2-7
V gene: TRBV20-1

CDR3 protein: CASSQDVVNTEAFF
J gene: TRBJ1-1
V gene: TRBV4-2

CDR3 protein: CAWTGIDTSTGELFF
J gene: TRBJ2-2
V gene: TRBV30

CDR3 protein: CASSLVTGPGETQYF
J gene: TRBJ2-5
V gene: TRBV7-9

CDR3 protein: CSASASNEQFF
J gene: TRBJ2-1
V gene: TRBV20-1

CDR3 protein: CASSPGGSSGNTIYF
J gene: TRBJ1-3
V gene: TRBV7-2

CDR3 protein: CASSPIGSSGANVLTF
J gene: TRBJ2-6
V gene: TRBV11-2

CDR3 protein: CASSYGPPGYEQYF
J gene: TRBJ2-7
V gene: TRBV12-3/TRBV12-4

CDR3 protein: CASSYSLRRYGYTF
J gene: TRBJ1-2
V gene: TRBV6-5

CDR3 protein: CAWSQLVDTQYF
J gene: TRBJ2-3
V gene: TRBV30

CDR3 protein: CATTTGGRNTIYF
J gene: TRBJ1-3
V gene: TRBV10-3

CDR3 protein: CASSQEIPNTGELFF
J gene: TRBJ2-2
V gene: TRBV4-2

CDR3 protein: CASSSDGFGELFF
J gene: TRBJ2-2
V gene: TRBV5-1

CDR3 protein: CATSNRAHMQGISYTF
J gene: TRBJ1-2
V gene: TRBV15

CDR3 protein: CASSMHTGQGFYNEQFF
J gene: TRBJ2-1
V gene: TRBV10-1

CDR3 protein: CSAPTSGRAGTQYF
J gene: TRBJ2-3
V gene: TRBV20-1

CDR3 protein: CASSLVGTYNSPLHF
J gene: TRBJ1-6
V gene: TRBV12-3/TRBV12-4

CDR3 protein: CSVEDAVAAYNEQFF
J gene: TRBJ2-1
V gene: TRBV29-1

CDR3 protein: CASSKWDRNRYEQYF
J gene: TRBJ2-7
V gene: TRBV21-1

CDR3 protein: CASRGGPSWQYF
J gene: TRBJ2-5
V gene: TRBV28

CDR3 protein: CASSLMLGTSTDTQYF
J gene: TRBJ2-3
V gene: TRBV7-8

CDR3 protein: CASGPGRDIPRETQYF
J gene: TRBJ2-5
V gene: TRBV12-3/TRBV12-4

CDR3 protein: CASSLYLGANVLTF
J gene: TRBJ2-6
V gene: TRBV12-3/TRBV12-4

CDR3 protein: CASNLADNEQFF
J gene: TRBJ2-1
V gene: TRBV12-3/TRBV12-4

CDR3 protein: CSCVLDTEAFF
J gene: TRBJ1-1
V gene: TRBV29-1

CDR3 protein: CASSLSPSGSRKTQYF
J gene: TRBJ2-5
V gene: TRBV28

CDR3 protein: CASTGGGDSYEQYF
J gene: TRBJ2-7
V gene: TRBV7-9

CDR3 protein: CASSTRTGAWSDTQYF
J gene: TRBJ2-3
V gene: TRBV7-2

CDR3 protein: CASSYPRFGQFF
J gene: TRBJ2-1
V gene: TRBV6-2/TRBV6-3

CDR3 protein: CASSRAASSDTEAFF
J gene: TRBJ1-1
V gene: TRBV5-1

CDR3 protein: CASSYAGGWQETQYF
J gene: TRBJ2-5
V gene: TRBV6-5

CDR3 protein: CASSRQGRDEQFF
J gene: TRBJ2-1
V gene: TRBV7-9

CDR3 protein: CSSRGPRGLNEQFF
J gene: TRBJ2-1
V gene: TRBV20-1

CDR3 protein: CATSDPGSYGYTF
J gene: TRBJ1-2
V gene: TRBV24-1

CDR3 protein: CASSFTSGSTGELFF
J gene: TRBJ2-2
V gene: TRBV27

CDR3 protein: CSARRRQGRNTGELFF
J gene: TRBJ2-2
V gene: TRBV20-1

CDR3 protein: CASSYLGQTLLHF
J gene: TRBJ1-6
V gene: TRBV6-2/TRBV6-3

CDR3 protein: CATSDTGTGSNEQFF
J gene: TRBJ2-1
V gene: TRBV24-1

CDR3 protein: CSVAILTGSYNEQFF
J gene: TRBJ2-1
V gene: TRBV29-1

CDR3 protein: CASSFGTGLQPQHF
J gene: TRBJ1-5
V gene: TRBV28

CDR3 protein: CAISAGENQPQHF
J gene: TRBJ1-5
V gene: TRBV10-3

CDR3 protein: CASSYSRGGQTQYF
J gene: TRBJ2-5
V gene: TRBV6-5

CDR3 protein: CSARDLYSPLHF
J gene: TRBJ1-6
V gene: TRBV20-1

CDR3 protein: CATSLADRYNEQFF
J gene: TRBJ2-1
V gene: TRBV15

CDR3 protein: CASSLVDRVGETQYF
J gene: TRBJ2-5
V gene: TRBV5-6

CDR3 protein: CSASPSPYEQYF
J gene: TRBJ2-7
V gene: TRBV20-1

CDR3 protein: CASSPGVFSTDTQYF
J gene: TRBJ2-3
V gene: TRBV7-2

CDR3 protein: CASRLVARGGQPQHF
J gene: TRBJ1-5
V gene: TRBV12-3/TRBV12-4

CDR3 protein: CSARVTTGPSYEQYF
J gene: TRBJ2-7
V gene: TRBV20-1

CDR3 protein: CASSAAEGRDYGYTF
J gene: TRBJ1-2
V gene: TRBV9

CDR3 protein: CASSPDRLLTDTQYF
J gene: TRBJ2-3
V gene: TRBV18